Presented here are 20 T cell receptor beta chains from one specimen sequenced in a study of human T cells and chemical hapten exposure. TCRdb reprocessed the RACE reads via MiXCR and lists one record per CDR3 protein. The sample carries roughly 180,000 distinct CDR3 sequences, approximately 20% recorded once. Time point noted: patch test 1, 2 weeks after DPC sensitization. Treatment indicated: therapeutic diphenylcyclopropenone sensitization with weekly scalp DPC. This sample comprised whole blood, obtained in connection with sensitization to the hapten diphenylcyclopropenone (DPC). These receptors were taken from a woman aged 45 to 65 with alopecia areata. Some clones in this sample may be carry-over from other donors' samples.

This clonotype was seen repeatedly, ten times or more. The chain combines TRBV18 with TRBJ2-1; TRBD1 aligns across 9 bases. CDR1 is KGHSH and CDR2 is LQKENI in the germline V gene. The CDR3 is 15 residues long. J lost 7 bases, V lost 1 base, and 5 bases had no gene match. CDR3 sequence: CASSPRTGVANEQFF. CDR3 in DNA: TGTGCCAGCTCACCACGGACAGGGGTTGCAAATGAGCAGTTCTTC.

The chain recombines TRBV2 with TRBJ2-7; TRBD1 aligns across 10 bases. CDR1 is SNHLY and CDR2 is FYNNEI in the germline V gene. CDR3 length equals 14 residues. The V segment lost 6 bases and the J segment 9 bases; nucleotides outside the gene matches: 11. The CDR3 coding sequence is TGTGCCAGCAGGGAACGACAGGGGGCGGAAGGGCAGTACTTC. This sequence encodes CASRERQGAEGQYF.

The CDR3 here is CSVSILAGTGMYNEQFF. DNA for the CDR3: TGCAGCGTCTCAATTCTCGCCGGGACAGGCATGTACAATGAGCAGTTCTTC. The V call is TRBV29-1, the J call TRBJ2-1; the match to TRBD1 covers 8 bases. Germline lookup yields CDR1 SQVTM and CDR2 ANQGSEA. Trimming at V came to 6 bases and at J to 4 bases, leaving 17 bases not matched to a gene. There are 17 residues in the CDR3.

This chain joins TRBV7-2 and TRBJ1-5; 7 bases map to TRBD1. The length of the CDR3 is 16 residues. The V gene's germline CDR1 is SGHTA and CDR2 FQGNSA. V gave up 6 bases and J gave up 9 bases; unmatched junction bases: 17. CDR3 in DNA: TGTGCCAGCAGGAGAGGGACAGACGTCGGTTTGAGGCCCCAGCATTTT. Its translation is CASRRGTDVGLRPQHF.

This clonotype was counted a few times. The chain uses TRBV11-3 and TRBJ2-2; possibly TRBD1 for D (5 bases). Trimming removed 1 base at V and 0 bases at J, with 9 bases between. CDR3 length: 16 residues. Looked up from germline, CDR1 is SGHNT and CDR2 is YENEEA. The CDR3 loop reads CASSLVPGSNTGELFF. DNA of the CDR3: TGTGCCAGCAGCTTAGTTCCAGGGTCGAACACCGGGGAGCTGTTTTTT.

The V call is TRBV12-5, the J call TRBJ2-2, with 8 bases aligning to TRBD1. Germline CDR1 is LGHNT and CDR2 is FRNRAP. The CDR3 is made up of 15 amino acids. V lost 6 bases, J lost 6 bases, and 9 bases stayed unmatched. The CDR3 nucleotides are TGTGCTAGTGGCGAACGGACAGGGATGGCCGGGGAGCTGTTTTTT. Encoded protein: CASGERTGMAGELFF. The full variable domain, in which reference TRBV12-5 and TRBJ2-2 provide the parts outside the CDR3, is DARVTQTPRHKVTEMGQEVTMRCQPILGHNTVFWYRQTMMQGLELLAYFRNRAPLDDSGMPKDRFSAEMPDATLATLKIQPSEPRDSAVYFCASGERTGMAGELFFGEGSRLTVL.

This chain joins TRBV29-1 and TRBJ1-5; D not resolved. There are 15 residues in the CDR3. Germline CDR1 and CDR2: SQVTM and ANQGSEA. V lost 5 bases and J 0 bases, leaving 14 bases between the germline ends. The CDR3 reads CSVSSMADSNQPQHF. In DNA form, the CDR3 reads TGCAGCGTTAGTTCTATGGCCGATAGCAATCAGCCCCAGCATTTT.

This clonotype was seen a few times. The V gene is TRBV7-2, the J gene TRBJ2-1; D might be TRBD1 or TRBD2, each matching 5 bases. CDR3 size: 14 residues. CDR1 SGHTA and CDR2 FQGNSA come from the germline V gene. V was clipped by 11 bases and J by 5 bases, with 19 bases between them. The CDR3 loop reads CAGTGTKAHNEQFF. The CDR3 bases are TGTGCCGGGACCGGGACCAAAGCCCACAATGAGCAGTTCTTC.

The chain employs TRBV15 and TRBJ2-5; TRBD2 is a possible D gene (5 bases). The V end was cut by 0 bases, the J end by 3 bases, with 5 bases between. Germline CDR1 and CDR2: LNHNV and YYDKDF (reference sequence). This CDR3 region has 13 residues. The CDR3 here is CATSREREETQYF. CDR3 DNA: TGTGCCACCAGCAGAGAGCGGGAAGAGACCCAGTACTTC.

The rearrangement links TRBV29-1 to TRBJ2-5; TRBD1 might be the D (6 bases). V lost 3 bases and J lost 4, with 15 bases in between. CDR3 length: 14 amino acids. Germline V gene lookup returns CDR1 SQVTM and CDR2 ANQGSEA. Written as DNA, the CDR3 is TGCAGCGTTGACCCAGGAGAAGGGGGAGAGACCCAGTACTTC. Its protein is CSVDPGEGGETQYF.

This clonotype was picked up a small number of times. The V gene is TRBV20-1, the J gene TRBJ2-5, with 7 bases identical to TRBD2. J lost 5 bases, V lost 3 bases, and 9 bases had no gene match. Germline lookup yields CDR1 DFQATT and CDR2 SNEGSKA (reference sequence). The CDR3 spans 14 residues. The CDR3 loop reads CSARGGGRLETQYF. CDR3 in DNA: TGCAGTGCTAGGGGGGGAGGGCGTCTGGAGACCCAGTACTTC.

This clonotype was seen ten or more times. Here the CDR3 DNA reads TGTGCCAGCAGCGTAAAGACAGGCATGAACACTGAAGCTTTCTTT. Its translation is CASSVKTGMNTEAFF. V usage is TRBV6-1 and J usage is TRBJ1-1; tentative D call: TRBD1 (6 bases). CDR1 and CDR2 from the germline V gene are MNHNS and SASEGT. V was cut by 6 bases and J by 0 bases, with 14 bases left in between. The CDR3 loop spans 15 amino acids.

The chain recombines TRBV12-3 or TRBV12-4 with TRBJ1-1; TRBD1 is a possible D gene (6 bases). The ends were cut back, 3 bases at V and 6 bases at J, with 11 bases in the middle. This CDR3 is 13 amino acids long. The CDR3 reads CASSFWGAPEAFF. In DNA form, the CDR3 reads TGTGCCAGCAGTTTTTGGGGGGCCCCTGAAGCTTTCTTT.

This chain links TRBV7-8 with TRBJ1-2; maybe TRBD1 (5 bases). The CDR3 spans 15 residues. From germline, CDR1 is SGHVS and CDR2 FQNEAQ. V lost 3 bases to trimming and J lost 4 bases, with 15 bases between them. CDR3 sequence: CASSFDISGRYGYTF. In nucleotides, the CDR3 is TGTGCCAGCAGCTTCGACATTTCAGGGCGCTATGGCTACACCTTC.

The chain combines TRBV11-2 with TRBJ1-1, with a tentative D call TRBD1 (5 bases). V was cut by 5 bases and J by 3 bases, with 16 bases left in between. Looked up from germline, CDR1 is SGHAT and CDR2 is FQNNGV. The CDR3 sequence is 15 residues long. The CDR3 nucleotides read TGTGCCAGCAGCCCCTCTTTCCGGGGCCACACTGAAGCTTTCTTT. Its protein is CASSPSFRGHTEAFF.

CDR3 protein: CASRGQHYGYTF. CDR3 bases: TGTGCCAGCAGGGGACAGCACTATGGCTACACCTTC. The V call is TRBV27, the J call TRBJ1-2; 7 nucleotides match TRBD1. The junction had 1 base not matched to a gene; V was cut back by 6 bases and J by 3 bases. CDR3 size: 12 residues. Germline CDR1 reads MNHEY; CDR2 reads SMNVEV (reference sequence).

This sequence joins TRBV6-1 and TRBJ2-7; 9 positions match TRBD2. J gave up 5 bases and V 2 bases, and 7 bases lay outside the gene matches. This CDR3 is built from 15 residues. Germline CDR1 and CDR2: MNHNS and SASEGT. DNA of the CDR3: TGTGCCAGCAGTGAACATGCGGGAGGGAGGAACGAGCAGTACTTC. Translation gives CASSEHAGGRNEQYF.

On this clonotype: At one of its ends the junction is not consistent with the germline gene, which may arise from a read error. The chain recombines TRBV2 with TRBJ2-7; D is undetermined. CDR1 is SNHLY and CDR2 is FYNNEI in the germline V gene. This CDR3 has 12 residues. The CDR3 nucleotides read TGTGTCAGCAGTGATCCCGACTACGAGCAGTACTTC. Translation: CVSSDPDYEQYF.

The chain is built from TRBV7-6 and TRBJ1-4; D may be TRBD1 (5 bases). Germline CDR1 is SGHVS and CDR2 is FNYEAQ. The CDR3 totals 15 residues. Trimming shortened V by 1 base and J by 7 bases, and 13 bases separated the two germline ends. The CDR3 here is CASSLVAGPFEKLFF. In nucleotides, the CDR3 is TGTGCCAGCAGCTTAGTGGCAGGGCCGTTTGAAAAACTGTTTTTT.

J is TRBJ2-2 and V is TRBV25-1; 9 nucleotides agree with TRBD2. The CDR3 sequence is 17 residues long. Germline assignment: CDR1 MGHDK and CDR2 SYGVNS. Trimming cost V 4 bases and J 1 base; bases outside gene matches: 7. The CDR3 protein is CASSVLREGQNTGELFF. The CDR3 DNA reads as TGTGCCAGCAGTGTCCTGCGGGAGGGCCAGAACACCGGGGAGCTGTTTTTT.